The 18 T cell receptor beta chains listed next were all sequenced from one sample in a study of beta chain features in type 1 diabetes (dated by TCRdb to 2016 to 2018). Receptor libraries were prepared by the immunoSEQ multiplex PCR assay. The entire isolated RNA was reverse transcribed using the High Capacity cDNA Reverse Transcription Kit, and thus expressed TCRB transcripts were sequenced. Entries here come from immuneACCESS through TCRdb and include only in-frame sequences with V and J called. Some clones fail to appear in such tables; in the studies checked, an unresolved V gene covers under half of the shortfall, and the cause of the remainder is unknown. The table for this sample lists under 200,000 clones; roughly 8.1% of them were counted only once. 0.65% of the sample lies in the top ten. The sample taken for sequencing was central memory CD4+ T cells from blood. The receptors come from a man younger than 30 in good health.

This sequence joins TRBV6-5 and TRBJ1-2; TRBD1 might be the D (5 bases). Germline V gene lookup returns CDR1 MNHEY and CDR2 SVGAGI. Trimming took off 0 bases at V and 6 bases at J, with 14 bases between the two ends. The CDR3 has 15 amino acids. The CDR3 protein is CASSYSQGSRNGYTF. The CDR3 nucleotides read TGTGCCAGCAGTTACTCCCAGGGCAGTCGGAATGGCTACACCTTC.

The rearrangement joins TRBV19 to TRBJ2-5, with D possibly being TRBD1 (6 bases). The CDR3 is made up of 15 amino acids. In germline, CDR1 is LNHDA, CDR2 SQIVND (reference sequence). Trimming shortened V by 7 bases and J by 4 bases, and 19 bases separated the two germline ends. The CDR3 region has the DNA TGTGCCAGTACCGGAATGGGGGCAGGTCGAGAGACCCAGTACTTC. It specifies CASTGMGAGRETQYF.

This chain links TRBV7-9 with TRBJ2-3; 7 bases are shared with TRBD1. The CDR3 loop spans 14 amino acids. CDR1 is SEHNR, CDR2 FQNEAQ, per germline (reference sequence). V shed 3 bases and J 0 bases; nucleotides not matched to a gene: 0. Here the CDR3 reads CASSLDRSTDTQYF. The CDR3 bases are TGTGCCAGCAGCTTGGACAGGAGCACAGATACGCAGTATTTT.

The chain combines TRBV19 with TRBJ2-7; 8 bases match TRBD2. The CDR3 is 14 residues long. After removal of 8 bases from V and 5 bases from J, the junction contained 11 bases not matched to a gene. CDR1 LNHDA and CDR2 SQIVND come from the germline V gene (reference sequence). The DNA of the CDR3 is TGTGCCAGTGGAGTCGGGAGGGAACTCAACGAGCAGTACTTC. It specifies CASGVGRELNEQYF.

This rearrangement joins TRBV7-2 to TRBJ2-7, with a possible D match to TRBD1 (6 bases). This CDR3 is built from 14 residues. Germline CDR1 and CDR2: SGHTA and FQGNSA. Deletions cut 5 bases from V and 0 bases from J, with 11 bases between. The CDR3 DNA sequence: TGTGCCAGCAGCCCCCAGGGGAACTCCTACGAGCAGTACTTC. The encoded protein is CASSPQGNSYEQYF.

The chain has TRBV5-4 and TRBJ1-1; TRBD1 is a possible D gene (6 bases). Trimming took 0 bases from V and 1 from J, leaving 10 bases between them. The V gene's germline CDR1 is SGHNT and CDR2 YYREEE (reference sequence). The length of the CDR3 is 15 residues. The CDR3 is CASSLDRTANTEAFF. CDR3 nucleotide sequence: TGTGCCAGCAGCTTGGATAGGACAGCGAACACTGAAGCTTTCTTT.

This clone appeared a few times. The chain combines TRBV7-9 with TRBJ2-5; possibly TRBD2 for D (5 bases). The length of the CDR3 is 13 residues. V was clipped by 5 bases and J by 4 bases, with 11 bases between them. The germline CDR1 and CDR2 sequences are SEHNR and FQNEAQ (reference sequence). For the CDR3, the DNA is TGTGCCAGCAGCAATAGGGAGAGAGAGACCCAGTACTTC. This codes for CASSNRERETQYF.

This rearrangement joins TRBV23-1 to TRBJ2-7; 7 bases align to TRBD2. TRBV23-1 is placed among ORFs of uncertain function. V shed 4 bases and J 2 bases; nucleotides not matched to a gene: 11. This CDR3 is 16 amino acids long. CDR3 sequence: CASSRTPGLQTYEQYF. As DNA, the CDR3 is TGCGCCAGCAGTCGAACCCCGGGACTACAAACCTACGAGCAGTACTTC.

The chain is built from TRBV5-1 and TRBJ2-2, with 9 bases fitting TRBD1. With 3 bases clipped from V and 6 bases from J, the junction kept 6 bases outside the gene matches. Germline V lookup: CDR1 SGHRS, CDR2 YFSETQ. The CDR3 is 15 residues long. The CDR3 bases are TGCGCCAGCAGCTCGGGACAGGGCAATGCCGGGGAGCTGTTTTTT. Its protein product is CASSSGQGNAGELFF.

Ten or more counts support this clone. The V gene is TRBV9, the J gene TRBJ2-2; no clear D. V lost 3 bases and J 6 bases, leaving 15 bases between the germline ends. Per germline, CDR1 SGDLS and CDR2 YYNGEE. The CDR3 extends over 15 amino acids. This CDR3 is CASSARSIGPGELFF. CDR3 DNA: TGTGCCAGCAGCGCCCGATCTATTGGGCCCGGGGAGCTGTTTTTT.

This clone appeared many times. The sample contains more than one DNA sequence encoding this CDR3. This chain joins TRBV18 and TRBJ1-1; a weak D match, TRBD1 (6 bases). The CDR3 contains 13 residues. Per the germline V gene, CDR1 is KGHSH and CDR2 is LQKENI. V shed 3 bases and J shed 6 bases, with 11 bases lying between them. The CDR3 spells CASSPNRDSEAFF. CDR3 coding DNA: TGTGCCAGCTCACCTAACAGGGATTCTGAAGCTTTCTTT.

This clone was found a few times. This sequence joins TRBV9 and TRBJ2-3; 8 nucleotides align to TRBD2. The CDR3 contains 15 residues. V shed 3 bases and J 3 bases; nucleotides not matched to a gene: 6. The germline gives CDR1 SGDLS, CDR2 YYNGEE. The CDR3 DNA sequence: TGTGCCAGCAGCGCGGGGGGGGGCAGGACAGATACGCAGTATTTT. It codes for CASSAGGGRTDTQYF.

This clone has just a few counts. The chain carries TRBV5-4 and TRBJ2-2; tentative D call: TRBD2 (6 bases). The CDR3 has 14 residues. The V end was cut by 4 bases, the J end by 3 bases, with 10 bases between. In germline, CDR1 is SGHNT, CDR2 YYREEE (reference sequence). The CDR3 region is CASSPDYYTGELFF. The CDR3 DNA reads as TGTGCCAGCAGCCCGGACTACTACACCGGGGAGCTGTTTTTT.

The DNA for the CDR3 is TGCGCCAGCCGGACTAGCGGGGGCCCTTCGAACACCGGGGAGCTGTTTTTT. Protein sequence: CASRTSGGPSNTGELFF. The chain combines TRBV4-3 with TRBJ2-2; TRBD2 aligns across 13 bases. Germline values: CDR1 LGHNA, CDR2 YSLEER. The CDR3 runs to 17 residues. Trimming took 8 bases from V and 0 from J; bases not matched to a gene: 6.

Worth noting for this clone: Different DNA sequences within this sample yield the same CDR3. This chain joins TRBV5-4 and TRBJ1-2, with 7 bases matching TRBD1. CDR3 size: 14 residues. The V and J ends lost 3 bases and 2 bases, in that order; junction bases with no gene match: 4. The germline V gene encodes CDR1 SGHNT and CDR2 YYREEE (reference sequence). The CDR3 DNA sequence: TGTGCCAGCAGCTCGGGACAGAGGAACTATGGCTACACCTTC. Amino acid sequence: CASSSGQRNYGYTF.

Only a few counts were recorded for this clone. V gene TRBV18 combines with J gene TRBJ1-2, with D possibly being TRBD1 (5 bases). Trimming cost V 3 bases and J 8 bases, with 10 bases left between them. This CDR3 spans 12 amino acids. Germline lookup yields CDR1 KGHSH and CDR2 LQKENI. The chain's CDR3 is CASSPDSGGYTF. The CDR3 DNA reads as TGTGCCAGCTCACCCGACAGTGGCGGCTACACCTTC.

There are a few counts of this clone. The rearrangement uses TRBV5-5 and TRBJ2-6; 8 bases match TRBD2. The J segment lost 2 bases and the V segment lost 4 bases, leaving 2 bases of the junction unmatched. Germline CDR1 SGHKS, CDR2 YYEKEE (reference sequence). CDR3 length: 15 amino acids. The CDR3 nucleotides are TGTGCCAGCAGCCACGGGGGGGCTGGGGCCAACGTCCTGACTTTC. It encodes CASSHGGAGANVLTF. Supplemented by reference TRBV5-5 and TRBJ2-6, the full variable domain reads DAGVTQSPTHLIKTRGQQVTLRCSPISGHKSVSWYQQVLGQGPQFIFQYYEKEERGRGNFPDRFSARQFPNYSSELNVNALLLGDSALYLCASSHGGAGANVLTFGAGSRLTVL.

This clone was counted between two and nine times. The genes are TRBV7-2 and TRBJ1-5, with D possibly being TRBD1 (6 bases). Trimming stripped 5 bases from V and 2 bases from J, with 10 bases between. The CDR3 loop spans 14 amino acids. Per the germline V gene, CDR1 is SGHTA and CDR2 is FQGNSA. In DNA form, the CDR3 reads TGTGCCAGCAGCATCCGACAGGGCAATCAGCCCCAGCATTTT. Its translation: CASSIRQGNQPQHF.